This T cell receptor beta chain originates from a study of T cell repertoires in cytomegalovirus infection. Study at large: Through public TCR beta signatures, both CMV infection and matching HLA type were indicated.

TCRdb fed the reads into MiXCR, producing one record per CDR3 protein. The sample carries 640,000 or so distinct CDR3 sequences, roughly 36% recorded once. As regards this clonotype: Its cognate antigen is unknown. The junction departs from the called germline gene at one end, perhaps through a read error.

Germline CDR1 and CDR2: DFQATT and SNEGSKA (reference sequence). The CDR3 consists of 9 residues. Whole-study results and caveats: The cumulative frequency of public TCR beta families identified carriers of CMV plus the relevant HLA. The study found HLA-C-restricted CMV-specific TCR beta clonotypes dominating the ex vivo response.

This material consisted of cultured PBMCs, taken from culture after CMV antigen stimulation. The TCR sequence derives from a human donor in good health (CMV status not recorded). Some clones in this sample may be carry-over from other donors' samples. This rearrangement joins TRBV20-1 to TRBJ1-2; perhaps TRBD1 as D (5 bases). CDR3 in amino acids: CSASLQRGF. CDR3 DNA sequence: TGCAGTGCTAGCTTGCAGAGGGGCTTC.